Listed here are 21 T cell receptor beta chains from one sample, sequenced in a study of Graves' ophthalmopathy and Graves' hyperthyroidism. Scientists amplified the TCR beta CDR3 regions from RNA transcripts. HTBI-primed first-round RT-PCR preceded second-round multiplex PCR. A single record per CDR3 protein comes from TCRdb applying MiXCR to the multiplex PCR reads. The sample lists around 470,000 distinct CDR3 sequences, about an eighth occurring once. The material sequenced was blood. The origin of the receptors is a woman aged 25 to 45 with Graves' ophthalmopathy.

This clonotype occurred many times. This chain uses TRBV6-8 with TRBJ1-2, with unresolved D. Trimming removed 6 bases at V and 2 bases at J, with 16 bases between. The CDR3 loop spans 15 amino acids. Germline values: CDR1 MNHGY, CDR2 SAAAGT. DNA for the CDR3: TGTGCCAGCAGCCCTCACCGGGCCGGCAACTATGGCTACACCTTC. Residues: CASSPHRAGNYGYTF.

The chain carries TRBV20-1 and TRBJ2-2; the match to TRBD2 covers 8 bases. CDR1 is DFQATT, CDR2 SNEGSKA, per germline (reference sequence). The CDR3 loop spans 16 amino acids. V shed 0 bases, J shed 5 bases, and the junction held 8 bases outside the gene matches. The CDR3: CSARDSGGGRTGELFF. CDR3 coding DNA: TGCAGTGCTAGAGATTCGGGCGGGGGGAGGACCGGGGAGCTGTTTTTT.

This clonotype was observed many times. The chain carries TRBV2 and TRBJ2-2; D unclear. Trimming pared 3 bases from V and 4 bases from J, leaving 12 bases between. CDR1 and CDR2 from the germline V gene are SNHLY and FYNNEI. This CDR3 spans 15 amino acids. CDR3 amino acids: CASSDPPRSTGELFF. In DNA form, the CDR3 reads TGTGCCAGCAGTGATCCCCCCCGCAGCACCGGGGAGCTGTTTTTT.

This clonotype was picked up many times. DNA for the CDR3: TGTGCCAGCAGTCCCCCGACAGACCTGCGAGAGACCCAGTACTTC. Its protein product is CASSPPTDLRETQYF. The chain combines TRBV12-3 or TRBV12-4 with TRBJ2-5; a possible D gene is TRBD1 (5 bases). The CDR3 covers 15 residues. Trimming stripped 5 bases from V and 4 bases from J, with 17 bases between.

This clonotype turned up a few times. The chain couples TRBV11-1 to TRBJ1-1; perhaps TRBD1 as D (5 bases). V lost 6 bases and J lost 4, with 15 bases in between. The CDR3 is 14 amino acids. Per the germline V gene, CDR1 is SGHAT and CDR2 is FQDESV (reference sequence). The CDR3 reads CASRVAPQGTEAFF. Written as DNA, the CDR3 is TGTGCCAGCAGGGTGGCCCCCCAGGGCACTGAAGCTTTCTTT. Full variable domain (remainder filled in from reference TRBV11-1 and TRBJ1-1): EAEVAQSPRYKITEKSQAVAFWCDPISGHATLYWYRQILGQGPELLVQFQDESVVDDSQLPKDRFSAERLKGVDSTLKIQPAELGDSAMYLCASRVAPQGTEAFFGQGTRLTVV.

Many counts were recorded for this clonotype. The gene calls are TRBV30 and TRBJ1-2; a weak D match, TRBD1 (5 bases). V was cut by 4 bases and J by 7 bases, with 16 bases left in between. Germline V CDR1 and CDR2: GTSNPN, SVGIG (reference sequence). The CDR3 is 13 residues long. CDR3 nucleotide sequence: TGTGCCTGGAAGGTGACAGCCACCGGTGGCTACACCTTC. Translation gives CAWKVTATGGYTF. Combining the CDR3 with reference TRBV30 and TRBJ1-2 gives the whole variable domain SQTIHQWPATLVQPVGSPLSLECTVEGTSNPNLYWYRQAAGRGLQLLFYSVGIGQISSEVPQNLSASRPQDRQFILSSKKLLLSDSGFYLCAWKVTATGGYTFGSGTRLTVV.

In this sample, this clonotype turned up a few times. V usage is TRBV12-3 or TRBV12-4 and J usage is TRBJ2-5; D may be TRBD1 or TRBD2 (5 bases each). V lost 7 bases, J lost 2 bases, and 14 bases lay in between. The CDR3 totals 14 residues. CDR3 sequence reads: CASTIRGPQETQYF. CDR3 bases: TGTGCCAGCACGATAAGGGGACCTCAAGAGACCCAGTACTTC.

For the CDR3, the DNA is TGTGCCAGCAGCCATACCGTCGTCTACGAGCAGTACTTC. Translated: CASSHTVVYEQYF. This chain uses TRBV7-2 with TRBJ2-7; D not resolved. The CDR3 spans 13 residues. The germline CDR1 and CDR2 sequences are SGHTA and FQGNSA. The V end lost 5 bases, the J end lost 3 bases, and 11 bases lay between the germline ends.

Notes on this clonotype: A clone one base away is much larger, so this may be a read error. V is TRBV15 and J is TRBJ1-6; 7 bases align to TRBD1. The CDR3 runs 16 residues. Per germline, CDR1 LNHNV and CDR2 YYDKDF (reference sequence). J lost 9 bases, V lost 1 base, and 9 bases had no gene match. DNA of the CDR3: TGTGCCACCAGCAGAGTGCCAGGGGGGGGCGCTTCACCCCTCCACTTT. It translates to CATSRVPGGGASPLHF.

This clonotype was found many times. The chain combines TRBV7-9 with TRBJ2-7, with D possibly being TRBD1 or TRBD2 (5 bases each). Germline loops: CDR1 SEHNR, CDR2 FQNEAQ (reference sequence). The germline V and J ends were trimmed by 1 base and 3 bases, with 10 bases remaining between them. This CDR3 region has 14 residues. The CDR3 coding sequence is TGTGCCAGCAGCTTAGAAGGTGGGGGCTACGAGCAGTACTTC. This gives the protein CASSLEGGGYEQYF.

DNA for the CDR3: TGTGCCAGTAGTCCCACCGCGTCCCAAGCTTTCTTT. It encodes CASSPTASQAFF. The rearrangement links TRBV19 to TRBJ1-1; D not resolved. V dropped 5 bases and J dropped 9 bases, with 13 bases sitting between them. This CDR3 contains 12 residues. Per germline, CDR1 LNHDA and CDR2 SQIVND (reference sequence).

In this sample, this clonotype turned up many times. Germline and junction disagree at one end, which may indicate a read error. The rearrangement joins TRBV11-1 to TRBJ2-2, with 12 bases identical to TRBD2. CDR1 is SGHAT, CDR2 FQDESV, per germline (reference sequence). The CDR3 is made up of 16 amino acids. The CDR3 spells CASSLLGTSGPGELFF. The CDR3 DNA follows: TGTGCCAGCAGCTTATTGGGGACTAGCGGGCCCGGAGAGCTGTTTTTT.

V and J are TRBV19 and TRBJ2-7; 8 nucleotides line up with TRBD2. Germline V gene lookup returns CDR1 LNHDA and CDR2 SQIVND (reference sequence). The CDR3 totals 12 residues. Trimming at V came to 5 bases and at J to 6 bases, leaving 3 bases not matched to a gene. The CDR3 here is CASSPLAGEQYF. CDR3 nucleotides: TGTGCCAGTAGTCCCCTAGCGGGCGAGCAGTACTTC.

The chain is built from TRBV18 and TRBJ1-1; a possible D gene is TRBD1 (6 bases). Germline assignment: CDR1 KGHSH and CDR2 LQKENI. The CDR3 is 14 amino acids. The germline V and J ends were trimmed by 4 bases and 4 bases, with 13 bases remaining between them. The chain's CDR3 is CASSQATGTTEAFF. CDR3 DNA sequence: TGTGCCAGCTCACAAGCTACAGGGACCACTGAAGCTTTCTTT.

Many counts were recorded for this clonotype. The J gene is TRBJ2-2, the V gene TRBV24-1; D gene unclear. Germline CDR1 is KGHDR and CDR2 is SFDVKD. V dropped 0 bases and J dropped 3 bases, with 10 bases sitting between them. The CDR3 is 16 amino acids. The CDR3 nucleotides read TGTGCCACCAGTGATTTGTCAGACGGAGACACCGGGGAGCTGTTTTTT. Protein: CATSDLSDGDTGELFF.

This clonotype was seen many times. This chain connects TRBV30 to TRBJ2-4; D remains ambiguous. Germline lookup yields CDR1 GTSNPN and CDR2 SVGIG (reference sequence). The V end lost 7 bases, the J end lost 3 bases, and 13 bases lay between the germline ends. The CDR3 totals 13 residues. In DNA form, the CDR3 reads TGTGCCTCAACTCCGACAAGCAAAAACATTCAGTACTTC. It specifies CASTPTSKNIQYF.

The table lists this clonotype with a count of one. The chain couples TRBV27 to TRBJ1-1; 7 bases line up with TRBD1. CDR3 length equals 15 residues. V shed 5 bases and J 1 base; nucleotides not matched to a gene: 7. Germline V gene sequence: CDR1 MNHEY, CDR2 SMNVEV (reference sequence). CDR3 loop: CASSPDRRENTEAFF. DNA for the CDR3: TGTGCCAGCAGTCCGGACAGGAGAGAGAACACTGAAGCTTTCTTT.

The sample holds many counts of this clonotype. The V call is TRBV28, the J call TRBJ1-1, with 8 bases aligning to TRBD1. The CDR3 has 14 residues. V was clipped by 6 bases and J by 1 base; unmatched bases: 4. Germline CDR1 is MDHEN and CDR2 is SYDVKM. Here the CDR3 DNA reads TGTGCCAGCAGAGGACAGGGAAGGAACACTGAAGCTTTCTTT. It codes for CASRGQGRNTEAFF.

In this sample, this clonotype turned up many times. The chain has TRBV24-1 and TRBJ1-5, with D perhaps matching TRBD1 (5 bases). The CDR3 is 16 amino acids. V gave up 6 bases and J gave up 4 bases, with 18 bases separating them. The germline gives CDR1 KGHDR, CDR2 SFDVKD. The CDR3 nucleotides are TGTGCCACCAGTTCCCGCGACAGTGGCCCTAATCAGCCCCAGCATTTT. Translated: CATSSRDSGPNQPQHF.

Many counts were recorded for this clonotype. The genes are TRBV6-1 and TRBJ2-7, with D perhaps TRBD1 (6 bases). Between the trimmed V and J ends, which lost 6 bases and 2 bases, there was a span of 14 bases. This CDR3 contains 14 residues. CDR1 and CDR2 from the germline V gene are MNHNS and SASEGT. For the CDR3, the DNA is TGTGCCAGCAGGAGACAGGTTTTTACCTACGAGCAGTACTTC. This gives the protein CASRRQVFTYEQYF.

This clonotype was seen at least ten times. The genes are TRBV19 and TRBJ2-5; 8 nucleotides align to TRBD2. Germline assignment: CDR1 LNHDA and CDR2 SQIVND (reference sequence). This CDR3 has 15 residues. J was trimmed by 5 bases and V by 1 base; bases with no gene match: 6. CDR3 bases: TGTGCCAGTAGTATAGGGGAGCGGGAGATTGAGACCCAGTACTTC. This translates into CASSIGEREIETQYF.